This T cell receptor (beta chain) was identified in a study of blood T cell repertoires in COVID-19. Assay: immunoSEQ multiplex PCR; the TCRdb copy retains only in-frame clones and omits some. The sample contains 150,000 to 170,000 clones, roughly 83% of which appear only once. Trimming cost V 6 bases and J 14 bases; bases outside gene matches: 7. CDR1 SGHNT and CDR2 YYREEE come from the germline V gene (reference sequence). The CDR3 covers 12 residues. The specimen was peripheral blood. V usage is TRBV5-4 and J usage is TRBJ2-1, with 11 bases matching TRBD2. The TCR comes from a woman aged 60 to 75 with COVID-19, enrolled during active disease. The CDR3 bases are TGTGCCAGCACGTCACGGGGACTAGCGGAGTTCTTC. It encodes CASTSRGLAEFF.